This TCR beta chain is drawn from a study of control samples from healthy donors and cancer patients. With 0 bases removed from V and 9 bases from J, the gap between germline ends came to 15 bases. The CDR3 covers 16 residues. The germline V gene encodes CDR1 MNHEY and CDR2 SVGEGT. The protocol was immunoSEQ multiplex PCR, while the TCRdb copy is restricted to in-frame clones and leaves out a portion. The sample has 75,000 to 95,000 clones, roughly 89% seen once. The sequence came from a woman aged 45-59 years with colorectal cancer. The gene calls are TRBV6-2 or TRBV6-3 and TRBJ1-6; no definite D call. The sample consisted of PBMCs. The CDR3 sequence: CASSYSGSQAGSPLHF. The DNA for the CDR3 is TGTGCCAGCAGTTACTCCGGCAGCCAAGCAGGTTCACCCCTCCACTTT.